Included here is one T cell receptor (beta chain) sequence, with context. The sample originates from a study of shared clonotypes between healthy human individuals. Study-wide context: Each donor's CD4 naive and CD4 memory cells filled three plates apiece, CD8 naive two, and CD8 memory one.

TCRdb's copy holds only in-frame clones and misses some; the assay was immunoSEQ multiplex PCR. The sample consists of approximately 1.9 million clones, 93% of them appearing once. CD45RO-negative, CCR7-positively selected cells formed the naive CD8 fraction, excluding terminally differentiated effector memory CD45RA+ cells. Trimming took off 3 bases at V and 4 bases at J, with 16 bases between the two ends. The germline V gene has CDR1 GTSNPN and CDR2 SVGIG (reference sequence). The CDR3 covers 16 residues. The gene calls are TRBV30 and TRBJ1-6, with D perhaps matching TRBD1 (5 bases). The specimen was naive CD8+ T cells from PBMCs. This clonotype originated in a man aged 18 to 29 in good health. Some clones in this sample may be carry-over from other donors' samples. CDR3 loop: CAWSVNPQGYNSPLHF. CDR3 sequence (DNA): TGTGCCTGGAGCGTGAACCCCCAGGGTTATAATTCACCCCTCCACTTT.